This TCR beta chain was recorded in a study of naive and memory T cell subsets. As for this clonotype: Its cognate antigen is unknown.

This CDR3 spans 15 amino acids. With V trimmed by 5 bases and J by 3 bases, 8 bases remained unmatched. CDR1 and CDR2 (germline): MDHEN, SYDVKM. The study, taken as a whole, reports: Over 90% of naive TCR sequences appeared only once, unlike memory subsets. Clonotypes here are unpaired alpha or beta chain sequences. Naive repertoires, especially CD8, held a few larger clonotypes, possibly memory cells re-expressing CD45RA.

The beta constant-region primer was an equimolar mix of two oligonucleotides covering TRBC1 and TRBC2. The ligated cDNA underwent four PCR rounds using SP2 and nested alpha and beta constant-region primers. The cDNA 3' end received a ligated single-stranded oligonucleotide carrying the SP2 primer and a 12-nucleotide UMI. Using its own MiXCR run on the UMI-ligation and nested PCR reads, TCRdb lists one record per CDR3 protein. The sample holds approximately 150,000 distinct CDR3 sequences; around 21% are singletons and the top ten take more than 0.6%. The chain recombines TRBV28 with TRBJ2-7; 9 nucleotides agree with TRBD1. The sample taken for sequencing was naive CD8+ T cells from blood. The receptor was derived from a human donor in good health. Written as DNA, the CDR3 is TGTGCCAGCAGTCCAGAACAGGGGGCGGGCTACGAGCAGTACTTC. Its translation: CASSPEQGAGYEQYF.